Detailed here is one T cell receptor (beta chain). No antigen is known for it. The assay used deep level. Produced via immunoSEQ multiplex PCR; TCRdb's table is partial and in-frame only. The sample holds about 1.5 million clones, roughly 98% seen once. The sample belongs to a study of shared clonotypes between healthy human individuals. Background on the study: Three plates each covered CD4 naive and memory; CD8 naive two, CD8 memory one. Overall study results and limits: Generally, naive subsets came out with larger estimated richness than memory subsets. Roughly 5% of naive CD4 clonotypes were shared across a few donors.

The CDR3 spans 15 residues. V was pared by 4 bases and J by 3 bases, with 3 bases of the junction left unmatched. Germline CDR1 SGHDN, CDR2 FVKESK. The sample comprised naive CD4+ T cells sorted from blood. The subset: CD45RA+ positively selected. This receptor was taken from a young man in good health. The chain uses TRBV14 and TRBJ1-2; 12 bases line up with TRBD1. The CDR3 here is CASSPRDRGHYGYTF. The CDR3 DNA sequence: TGTGCCAGCAGCCCAAGGGACAGGGGGCACTATGGCTACACCTTC.